Shown below are 22 T cell receptor beta chains from a single sample sequenced in a study of PD-1 blockade in classical Hodgkin lymphoma. With no exception, relapse followed autologous stem cell transplantation in all patients, and brentuximab vedotin exposure varied. TCRdb's copy holds only in-frame clones and misses some; the assay was immunoSEQ multiplex PCR. The table records tens of thousands of clones, about 88% of them present only once. The specimen was peripheral blood mononuclear cells (PBMCs), collected at baseline. These TCRs come from a human donor with classical Hodgkin lymphoma.

This clone is labeled as medium-sized (0.01 to 0.1%). This sequence joins TRBV5-6 and TRBJ1-5; D remains ambiguous. In germline, CDR1 is SGHDT, CDR2 YYEEEE. CDR3 length: 11 residues. V dropped 3 bases and J dropped 12 bases, with 10 bases sitting between them. CDR3 nucleotides: TGTGCCAGCAGCTCGGGAGCCGACCAGCATTTT. Protein sequence: CASSSGADQHF.

The J gene is TRBJ2-3, the V gene TRBV29-1; 10 positions match TRBD2. Trimming cost V 2 bases and J 1 base; bases outside gene matches: 3. Germline loops: CDR1 SQVTM, CDR2 ANQGSEA. This CDR3 has 15 residues. CDR3 sequence (DNA): TGCAGCGTTGAACTTAGCGGGGGGCGCACAGATACGCAGTATTTT. It yields the protein CSVELSGGRTDTQYF.

This clone showed up just once. The chain uses TRBV5-1 and TRBJ2-1; no clear D. Germline loops: CDR1 SGHRS, CDR2 YFSETQ. The V and J ends lost 2 bases and 5 bases respectively, with 8 bases between them. The CDR3 loop spans 13 amino acids. The CDR3 DNA reads TGCGCCAGCAGCTTTCGTGTGCACAATGAGCAGTTCTTC. Translation gives CASSFRVHNEQFF.

This chain connects TRBV5-6 to TRBJ2-5; D remains ambiguous. Germline V gene data show CDR1 as SGHDT and CDR2 as YYEEEE. This CDR3 comprises 14 residues. Trimming pared 0 bases from V and 2 bases from J, leaving 8 bases between. The CDR3 region is CASSLVDQQETQYF. The CDR3 bases are TGTGCCAGCAGCTTGGTGGACCAGCAAGAGACCCAGTACTTC.

The J gene is TRBJ1-2, the V gene TRBV28; D possibly corresponds to TRBD1 (5 bases). The CDR3 runs 17 residues. Trimming left V 4 bases short and J 6 bases short, with 24 bases between. CDR1 is MDHEN, CDR2 SYDVKM, per germline. Here the CDR3 DNA reads TGTGCCAGCAGTTCCGGCCGGAAAATAGGAGGACAAGATGGCTACACCTTC. This encodes CASSSGRKIGGQDGYTF.

This chain uses TRBV2 with TRBJ2-7, with 11 positions matching TRBD2. With 7 bases clipped from V and 4 bases from J, the junction kept 12 bases outside the gene matches. CDR3 length: 16 residues. The germline CDR1 and CDR2 sequences are SNHLY and FYNNEI. The CDR3 sequence is CASNLPSGLADYEQYF. CDR3 nucleotides: TGTGCCAGCAATCTACCATCGGGACTAGCGGATTACGAGCAGTACTTC.

The rearrangement joins TRBV5-1 to TRBJ2-5; possibly TRBD1 or TRBD2 for D (5 bases each). The CDR3 has 13 amino acids. With 0 bases removed from V and 6 bases from J, the gap between germline ends came to 9 bases. Germline V gene sequence: CDR1 SGHRS, CDR2 YFSETQ. This CDR3 is CASSLEQGQTQYF. The CDR3 nucleotides are TGCGCCAGCAGCTTGGAGCAGGGACAGACCCAGTACTTC.

The chain recombines TRBV11-3 with TRBJ2-7; D call uncertain. Germline values: CDR1 SGHNT, CDR2 YENEEA. Trimming left V 2 bases short and J 6 bases short, with 17 bases between. The CDR3 contains 15 residues. CDR3 in amino acids: CASSLFGILLCEQYF. CDR3 in DNA: TGTGCCAGCAGCTTATTCGGTATCCTCCTTTGCGAGCAGTACTTC.

This chain joins TRBV6-5 and TRBJ2-5; TRBD2 agrees at 7 bases. The end of the DNA fits TRBJ2-7 better, so the J call may be wrong. CDR3 length equals 14 residues. The germline V gene has CDR1 MNHEY and CDR2 SVGAGI. DNA of the CDR3: TGTGCCAGCAGTTGGACTAGTAATACTTACGAGCAGTACTTC. As protein: CASSWTSNTYEQYF.

This clone was counted only a few times. The V and J genes are TRBV6-5 and TRBJ2-5; unclear D gene. The germline V gene encodes CDR1 MNHEY and CDR2 SVGAGI. Trimming cost V 6 bases and J 3 bases, with 11 bases left between them. CDR3 size: 13 residues. The CDR3 loop is CASSPRAKETQYF. The DNA for the CDR3 is TGTGCCAGCAGCCCCCGGGCCAAAGAGACCCAGTACTTC.

This chain connects TRBV27 to TRBJ2-5; possible D gene TRBD1, 6 bases. This CDR3 contains 16 residues. Per the germline V gene, CDR1 is MNHEY and CDR2 is SMNVEV (reference sequence). V lost 6 bases and J lost 5, with 22 bases in between. As DNA, the CDR3 is TGTGCCAGCAGCCCCCAGACAGGCACAAGCCGGGAGACCCAGTACTTC. Its protein product is CASSPQTGTSRETQYF.

Concerning this clone: Relative to the germline gene, one junction end is altered; a read error may explain this. V and J are TRBV11-2 and TRBJ2-7; 10 bases map to TRBD1. CDR1 SGHAT and CDR2 FQNNGV come from the germline V gene. This CDR3 contains 13 residues. The CDR3: CASSLDRGHEQYF. CDR3 in DNA: TGTGCCAGCAGCCTAGACAGGGGGCACGAGCAGTACTTC. Full variable domain (rest looked up from reference TRBV11-2 and TRBJ2-7): EAGVAQSPRYKIIEKRQSVAFWCNPISGHATLYWYQQILGQGPKLLIQFQNNGVVDDSQLPKDRFSAERLKGVDSTLKIQPAKLEDSAVYLCASSLDRGHEQYFGPGTRLTVT.

The gene calls are TRBV28 and TRBJ1-1, with D hard to call. In germline, CDR1 is MDHEN, CDR2 SYDVKM. This CDR3 contains 14 residues. V was clipped by 6 bases and J by 3 bases, with 14 bases between them. The CDR3 coding sequence is TGTGCCAGCAGAAATGGAGGACCGTACACTGAAGCTTTCTTT. Its protein product is CASRNGGPYTEAFF. Using reference TRBV28 and TRBJ1-1 for the parts outside the CDR3, the full variable domain is DVKVTQSSRYLVKRTGEKVFLECVQDMDHENMFWYRQDPGLGLRLIYFSYDVKMKEKGDIPEGYSVSREKKERFSLILESASTNQTSMYLCASRNGGPYTEAFFGQGTRLTVV.

The chain recombines TRBV9 with TRBJ2-5; D gene unclear. The CDR3 loop spans 14 amino acids. In germline, CDR1 is SGDLS, CDR2 YYNGEE. Deletions cut 0 bases from V and 2 bases from J, with 8 bases between. CDR3 DNA: TGTGCCAGCAGCGTAGGAACCTCACAAGAGACCCAGTACTTC. This sequence encodes CASSVGTSQETQYF.

The rearrangement links TRBV7-3 to TRBJ2-7; 9 bases are shared with TRBD2. Trimming took 7 bases from V and 3 from J; bases not matched to a gene: 10. Germline CDR1 SGHTA, CDR2 FQGTGA. The CDR3 sequence is 15 residues long. The CDR3 reads CASIYETSGCYEQYF. The CDR3 region has the DNA TGTGCCAGCATTTATGAAACTAGCGGGTGCTACGAGCAGTACTTC. The variable domain in full, with the rest retrieved from reference TRBV7-3 and TRBJ2-7, is GAGVSQTPSNKVTEKGKYVELRCDPISGHTALYWYRQSLGQGPEFLIYFQGTGAADDSGLPNDRFFAVRPEGSVSTLKIQRTERGDSAVYLCASIYETSGCYEQYFGPGTRLTVT.

The chain carries TRBV28 and TRBJ1-1; unclear D gene. CDR1 is MDHEN, CDR2 SYDVKM, per germline. Trimming stripped 3 bases from V and 2 bases from J, with 13 bases between. This CDR3 spans 15 amino acids. The DNA for the CDR3 is TGTGCCAGCAGTTTCCCCCAGCTTTCAAACACTGAAGCTTTCTTT. Translated: CASSFPQLSNTEAFF. Full variable domain (rest looked up from reference TRBV28 and TRBJ1-1): DVKVTQSSRYLVKRTGEKVFLECVQDMDHENMFWYRQDPGLGLRLIYFSYDVKMKEKGDIPEGYSVSREKKERFSLILESASTNQTSMYLCASSFPQLSNTEAFFGQGTRLTVV.

This rearrangement joins TRBV19 to TRBJ1-5; no clear D. Trimming removed 0 bases at V and 4 bases at J, with 10 bases between. Germline lookup yields CDR1 LNHDA and CDR2 SQIVND (reference sequence). The CDR3 totals 15 residues. CDR3 loop: CASSIDPGLNQPQHF. Written as DNA, the CDR3 is TGTGCCAGTAGTATAGATCCGGGCCTAAATCAGCCCCAGCATTTT.

V usage is TRBV19 and J usage is TRBJ1-1; unclear D gene. The CDR3 consists of 12 residues. V was clipped by 3 bases and J by 7 bases, with 9 bases between them. Germline CDR1 is LNHDA and CDR2 is SQIVND (reference sequence). The CDR3 here is CASSIQSSEAFF. In DNA, the CDR3 is TGTGCCAGTAGTATTCAGAGCAGTGAAGCTTTCTTT.

The chain couples TRBV23-1 to TRBJ1-5; TRBD1 agrees at 7 bases. TRBV23-1 is reported as an ORF; its role is uncertain. V shed 8 bases, J shed 2 bases, and the junction held 18 bases outside the gene matches. The CDR3 runs 18 residues. In DNA, the CDR3 is TGCGCCAGCGGCTCGGACAGGATGAGGACCATTCGCAATCAGCCCCAGCATTTT. Its translation is CASGSDRMRTIRNQPQHF.

This chain connects TRBV7-8 to TRBJ1-1; TRBD1 agrees at 7 bases. The J segment lost 1 base and the V segment lost 6 bases, leaving 8 bases of the junction unmatched. Germline CDR1 SGHVS, CDR2 FQNEAQ. This CDR3 is built from 15 residues. This CDR3 is CASSPGGGGNTEAFF. CDR3 DNA: TGTGCCAGCAGTCCAGGGGGGGGCGGGAACACTGAAGCTTTCTTT.

The chain links TRBV6-6 to TRBJ2-5, with a weak D call TRBD1 (5 bases). V lost 2 bases and J lost 5, with 15 bases in between. Germline CDR1 MNHNY, CDR2 SVGAGI (reference sequence). This CDR3 contains 15 residues. DNA of the CDR3: TGTGCCAGCAGTTACGTGGCAGGACATCGGGAGACCCAGTACTTC. It specifies CASSYVAGHRETQYF.

The V call is TRBV28, the J call TRBJ2-5; D may be TRBD1 (6 bases). The CDR3 loop spans 15 amino acids. Trimming removed 6 bases from V and 1 base from J, with 15 bases in between. CDR1 is MDHEN, CDR2 SYDVKM, per germline. The CDR3 bases are TGTGCCAGCAGCACAGGGACGAGGCGCCAAGAGACCCAGTACTTC. This sequence encodes CASSTGTRRQETQYF.